This T cell receptor (beta chain) comes out of a study of cytomegalovirus exposure and HLA in healthy donors (dated 2017 in TCRdb). As for the study more broadly: An earlier analysis of roughly 570 of the donors reported 276 Gb of sequence data and 95 million to 130 million unique TCR beta sequences obtained from roughly 170 million T cells. About five DR-DQ haplotypes were treated as single units for association and clustering because of strong linkage in the cohort. In an earlier analysis of roughly 600 of the donors, high-throughput TCR beta sequencing was used to judge whether each TCR beta V gene segment behaved as functional or pseudogenic. A later analysis re-examined previously published TCR beta repertoires from more than 650 donors and added high-resolution HLA genotyping to investigate patterns of TCR occurrence. The study used immunosequencing to profile the T cell repertoires of 666 subjects and linked those repertoires to cytomegalovirus serostatus. Alongside the repertoire data, information on donor age, sex, ethnicity and CMV serostatus was compiled. Typing coverage varied by locus: roughly 629-640 donors for A, B, C, DRB1 and DQB1; under 550 for DQA1; approximately 570 for DPA1; under 490 for DPB1. Class I and class II HLA loci were covered by the typing at four-digit resolution. Rather than drawing on any new phenotypic data, the later analysis identified candidate immune exposures from TCR beta sequences and the way those sequences occurred across donors. Among under 450 genotyped donors of the cohort, an average of approximately 230,000 unique TCR beta nucleotide sequences were sequenced per donor, roughly a sixth of them non-productive. The genetic ancestry cluster associated with self-reported Caucasian donors included 81% of the approximately 430 genotyped donors. The study was designed to test whether signatures of past pathogen exposure could be identified by cataloging public T cell receptors. Roughly 300 gigabases of sequencing data and roughly 90 million unique TCR sequences were included in an early release covering about 700 HLA-typed donors. Every repertoire in the discovery cohort had been generated on one and the same sequencing platform. A later genetic analysis used genome-wide SNP genotypes for about 60% of the roughly 700 donors, treating that subset as a discovery cohort. In addition to the first cohort of roughly 700 subjects, a separate validation cohort of around 110 different subjects was used. High-throughput TCR immunosequencing, statistical association of individual TCRs with disease status, and machine learning were combined to predict cytomegalovirus infection status. Results and caveats for the whole study, not just this receptor: In an earlier analysis of about 540 of the donors, most TCR beta V segments were observed in productive rearrangements about 87% or about 30% of the time, broadly matching IMGT annotations. According to a later analysis, parvovirus B19, influenza, CMV and Epstein-Barr virus appeared linked to several top co-occurrence clusters. When HLA alleles, especially DR and DQ, strongly co-occurred, TCR associations were difficult to assign to individual alleles. A later genetic analysis associated a missense DCLRE1C variant with V-gene and J-gene trimming of TCR beta chains, and an independent cohort replicated the association. In this cohort, only TCR beta chains were sequenced, and detectable features were limited by the absence of alpha or paired-chain data. Immune exposure information for the cohort was limited to CMV serostatus. Most TCR sequences were observed very rarely across donors, whereas some public TCRs were present in many individuals. A later analysis found that HLA-associated TCR beta chains were more clonally expanded and had lower generation probabilities than equally common non-associated chains. According to a later analysis, TCR association rates differed among HLA loci, with DRB1 alleles showing the most associated TCRs and HLA-C alleles showing the fewest. A total of 150 to 200 TCR beta chains were listed by the study as associated with cytomegalovirus. Compared with the roughly 720-donor mean, donors in an Asian-associated ancestry cluster had fewer N-insertions in productive TCRs, according to a later genetic analysis. Because counts were too low, some 17 rarely observed V segments, including chromosome 9 orphons, were left out of the earlier analysis of 500 to 650 of the donors. Correlated functional status among segregating V segments might reflect linkage disequilibrium, but an unknown experimental factor could not be ruled out. A cluster of highly shared sequence variants was judged likely to represent a technical artifact of the sequencing pipeline. Roughly uniform sequencing depth across donors was assumed in presence/absence analyses, although this assumption may not hold. At a false discovery rate of 0.05, a later analysis linked under 20,000 TCR beta sequences to specific HLA alleles. A further reported finding was that TCR beta sequences accurately predicted the HLA-A and HLA-B alleles for most subjects in the first cohort. The authors suggested that the approach could potentially be generalized to other disease states and immunological phenotypes. In vitro tests confirmed that three of the cytomegalovirus-associated TCR beta chains recognize cytomegalovirus antigens. In a later analysis, most CMV-associated TCR beta chains were found to appear HLA-restricted, with HLA associations seemingly driven largely by CMV exposure. Because the 87-base-pair reads could not distinguish some IMGT-functional V segments, including TRBV6-2 and TRBV6-3, those segments were excluded. The classifier was reported to diagnose cytomegalovirus status with high specificity and sensitivity in both the original cohort and the validation cohort. Because HLA typing was unavailable for some donors at each locus, only the typed subset was used in association tests.

The cohort was made up of 666 healthy bone marrow donors. At the time of sampling, all cohort members were nominally healthy, though unrecorded immune exposures were likely present. The donor was CMV seropositive and was included in the group of 250 to 350 seropositive cohort members. Each donor provided a peripheral blood sample, and peripheral blood mononuclear cells were used for TCR beta sequencing. The Qiagen DNeasy Blood Extraction Kit was used to extract genomic DNA from the blood cell samples. Measured from the cysteine to the phenylalanine, the CDR3 is 15 residues long. The CDR3 DNA has 45 bases and is translated from base 1. Per the germline V gene (reference sequence), WNHNN is the CDR1 and SYGVQD is the CDR2. V is cut by 8 bases and J by 3 bases, and the space between the germline ends is 20 bases. This clone appeared a single time. Its antigen is currently not known. No base-level quality is on record; no much larger clone is a single base apart.

The library was built by means of the immunoSEQ multiplex PCR assay. For the multiplex PCR, a mixture combining 60 forward primers for TCR Vbeta segments and 13 reverse primers for TCR Jbeta segments was used. The CDR3 region of rearranged TCR beta genes was amplified from genomic DNA with a multiplex PCR assay. On the Illumina HiSeq System, the amplified TCR beta libraries were sequenced as 87-base-pair reads. In the source study's methods: A later analysis counted approximately 74 million unique TCR beta chains across the 650 to 800 repertoires, and 10 million to 12 million of these chains were shared by at least two donors. To remove PCR and sequencing errors, raw reads were error-corrected and collapsed into unique sequences using a nearest-neighbor algorithm that merged closely related sequences. To assign V, D and J gene segments, CDR3 sequences were aligned to IMGT reference sequences. For a sequence to be retained, a match of at least six nucleotides to both a V gene segment and a J gene segment was required. A rearrangement counted as productive if the CDR3 had no stop codons and remained in frame with V and J, and every other rearrangement counted as non-productive. Following IMGT convention, CDR3 was defined as the stretch from the second conserved V-encoded cysteine to the conserved J-encoded phenylalanine. Sequences without an unambiguous match to a single V gene segment were excluded from the earlier analysis of several hundred of the donors. An earlier analysis of a few hundred of the donors called V segments functional above 56.7% productive rearrangements and segregating when the between-donor standard deviation exceeded 5%. A statistical classification framework was built for diagnosing cytomegalovirus status from the catalog of TCR beta chain sequences. A later analysis assigned V and J genes by comparing TCR nucleotide sequences with IMGT/GENE-DB human TR gene sequences. A later analysis assigned CDR3 sequences and most-parsimonious VDJ recombination scenarios with the TCRdist pipeline. In a later analysis, each TCR beta chain was defined by its CDR3 amino acid sequence together with its V-gene family, and reads lacking a unique V-gene family were excluded. As a way to deal with suspected cross-contamination and a sequencing artifact, a later analysis dropped 450 to 600 nucleotide sequences that were highly shared and had low generation probability. In a later analysis, a clonal expansion index was calculated for each public chain from normalized within-repertoire ranks of inferred template counts. Generation probabilities in a later analysis came from a VDJ recombination model fitted to out-of-frame rearrangements, and those results were checked against IGoR. A later analysis scored TCR-TCR, TCR-HLA and TCR-CMV co-occurrence with hypergeometric tests, applying a repertoire-size bias correction to TCR pairs. A later analysis estimated false discovery rates by permuting HLA or CMV assignments 20 times. In a later analysis, co-occurring TCRs were grouped using DBSCAN, with TCRdist sequence similarity added in when clustering inside HLA-allele-positive subsets. Repertoires with fewer than 30,000 or more than 120,000 public chains, plus five repertoires with anomalous nucleotide sharing, were excluded from co-occurrence clustering. Drawn from immuneACCESS, this table holds only the in-frame rearrangements with V and J called that TCRdb kept. Clones are partly lost; checked studies trace under half to an unresolved V gene and leave the rest unexplained. That table furnishes V, J and clone size, whereas the DNA furnished D and trimming. Present in this sample are 90,000 to 110,000 clones, roughly 80% of which were seen just once. The ten top clones hold roughly 9.2% of the sample.

The chain couples TRBV10-1 to TRBJ2-7; the best D guess is TRBD1, with 6 bases matching. The TCR sequence derives from a woman between 35 and 50 years old in good health and CMV-seropositive. The material sequenced was PBMCs. The CDR3 is CASPPQVSGDYEQYF. The DNA sequence is given as TGCGCCAGCCCCCCCCAGGTATCAGGGGACTACGAGCAGTACTTC.